This entry concerns a single T cell receptor (beta chain). These data originate in a study of T cells expressing NK-cell markers. Study-wide context: Sequencing of TCR beta repertoires drew on sorted CD3+CD56+NKG2C+, CD3+CD56+NKG2C- and CD3+CD56-NKG2C+ T cells.

UMIs accompanied the 5'RACE template switching by which TCR beta cDNA was made. One entry per CDR3 protein, without DNA, is what TCRdb gives after re-calling the 5' RACE reads. The repertoire table contains some 460,000 distinct CDR3 sequences. This CDR3 has 19 residues. Germline V CDR1 and CDR2: KGHDR, SFDVKD. The chain recombines TRBV24-1 with TRBJ2-2; TCRdb's D call, TRBD2, is unchecked because there is no DNA. This receptor was taken from a woman between 45 and 65 years old in good health. Sequencing used blood T cells: a sorted CD56 or NKG2C T cell subset, CD4+ or CD8+ T cells, or bulk PBMC T cells (not recorded which). The CDR3 loop reads CATSAPPGTSGWNTGELFF.